A selection of T cell receptor beta chains follows, all from one sample in a study of control samples from healthy donors and cancer patients. Clones were read by immunoSEQ multiplex PCR, and TCRdb kept only the in-frame ones, dropping some. The sample shows roughly 150,000 clones, about 89% of them seen only once. Sequenced: blood. These receptors were taken from a man aged 25 to 45 in good health. CDR3s include the opening cysteine and the closing phenylalanine or tryptophan. Fields, in order: clone size, J gene, V gene, D gene, CDR3 protein, CDR3 DNA. D genes are given only for firm matches. For some rows the clone size is stated as once, few or many, or as a class when expanded; others skip it.

-,TRBJ2-1,TRBV30,-,CAWSEAVEQFF,TGTGCCTGGAGCGAAGCCGTTGAGCAGTTCTTC
-,TRBJ1-4,TRBV13,-,CASSLRAGNEKLFF,TGTGCCAGCAGCTTGCGGGCGGGAAATGAAAAACTGTTTTTT
-,TRBJ1-2,TRBV6-2/TRBV6-3,TRBD1,CASSYDRGDGYTF,TGTGCCAGCAGTTACGACAGGGGGGATGGCTACACCTTC
-,TRBJ2-1,TRBV5-4,-,CASSRRDAEQFF,TGTGCCAGCAGCCGAAGGGACGCTGAGCAGTTCTTC
-,TRBJ2-1,TRBV4-1,TRBD2,CASSQDSGGAHNEQFF,TGCGCCAGCAGCCAGGATAGCGGGGGTGCCCACAATGAGCAGTTCTTC
-,TRBJ2-7,TRBV6-5,-,CASTTGYKQYF,TGTGCCAGCACAACAGGGTACAAGCAGTACTTC
-,TRBJ1-2,TRBV5-1,-,CASSAAGTPGNGYTF,TGCGCCAGCAGCGCCGCCGGGACACCAGGCAATGGCTACACCTTC
-,TRBJ2-3,TRBV19,-,CASSMWRTSTDTQYF,TGTGCCAGTAGTATGTGGCGCACTAGCACAGATACGCAGTATTTT
-,TRBJ1-3,TRBV13,-,CASSFSGRAGNTIYF,TGTGCCAGCAGCTTCTCCGGCAGGGCCGGAAACACCATATATTTT
-,TRBJ2-2,TRBV5-1,-,CASSLQGWTGELFF,TGCGCCAGCAGCTTGCAGGGGTGGACCGGGGAGCTGTTTTTT
-,TRBJ2-7,TRBV30,-,CAWTRGRYEQYF,TGTGCCTGGACCAGGGGTCGTTACGAGCAGTACTTC
-,TRBJ2-1,TRBV24-1,TRBD2,CATSDLGLTSSHEQFF,TGTGCCACCAGTGATTTGGGGTTGACTAGCAGCCATGAGCAGTTCTTC
-,TRBJ2-7,TRBV7-2,-,CASSLHPGGVTYEQYF,TGTGCCAGCAGCCTCCATCCCGGCGGAGTTACCTACGAGCAGTACTTC
-,TRBJ2-7,TRBV7-2,-,CASSQSWRHEQYF,TGTGCCAGCAGCCAGTCCTGGCGCCACGAGCAGTACTTC
-,TRBJ2-7,TRBV20-1,TRBD1,CSASGDREGEQYF,TGCAGTGCTAGTGGGGACAGGGAAGGCGAGCAGTACTTC
-,TRBJ1-4,TRBV5-1,-,CASSFEGLNEKLFF,TGCGCCAGCAGCTTCGAGGGGCTTAATGAAAAACTGTTTTTT
-,TRBJ1-1,TRBV5-1,-,CASSLRLSNTEAFF,TGCGCCAGCAGCTTGAGGCTGTCGAACACTGAAGCTTTCTTT
-,TRBJ2-3,TRBV19,-,CASSMGRDFRDTQYF,TGTGCCAGTAGTATGGGCAGGGATTTCAGAGATACGCAGTATTTT
once,TRBJ2-2,TRBV4-1,-,CASSQGENLNTGELFF,TGCGCCAGCAGCCAAGGAGAGAACCTGAACACCGGGGAGCTGTTTTTT
-,TRBJ2-3,TRBV24-1,-,CATSDSAKQHSTDTQYF,TGTGCCACCAGTGATTCAGCGAAACAGCATAGCACAGATACGCAGTATTTT
-,TRBJ2-7,TRBV7-9,-,CASSLLAAYEQYF,TGTGCCAGCAGCTTATTGGCAGCCTACGAGCAGTACTTC
-,TRBJ1-1,TRBV19,-,CASSPIGSIFEAFF,TGTGCCAGTAGCCCTATAGGCAGTATTTTTGAAGCTTTCTTT
few,TRBJ2-3,TRBV6-2/TRBV6-3,-,CASSYGGATDTQYF,TGTGCCAGCAGTTACGGGGGGGCCACAGATACGCAGTATTTT
-,TRBJ1-4,TRBV4-3,-,CASSQGHRENEKLFF,TGCGCCAGCAGCCAAGGGCACAGAGAAAATGAAAAACTGTTTTTT
-,TRBJ2-3,TRBV18,-,CASSPGATDTQYF,TGTGCCAGCTCACCAGGCGCTACAGATACGCAGTATTTT
-,TRBJ1-2,TRBV6-1,TRBD1,CASSEAGQGAYGYTF,TGTGCCAGCAGTGAAGCGGGGCAGGGGGCTTATGGCTACACCTTC
-,TRBJ2-7,TRBV5-5,-,CASSLRGYEQYF,TGTGCCAGCAGCTTAAGGGGTTACGAGCAGTACTTC
-,TRBJ2-2,TRBV11-1,TRBD1,CASKKGGANTGELFF,TGTGCCAGCAAGAAAGGGGGCGCGAACACCGGGGAGCTGTTTTTT
-,TRBJ2-1,TRBV24-1,-,CATSDGGANEQFF,TGTGCCACCAGTGATGGTGGGGCCAATGAGCAGTTCTTC
-,TRBJ2-5,TRBV15,-,CATSRGKDSETQYF,TGTGCCACCAGCAGAGGAAAGGACAGCGAGACCCAGTACTTC
once,TRBJ2-7,TRBV12-3/TRBV12-4,-,CASRSQVYEQYF,TGTGCCAGCAGATCGCAGGTGTACGAGCAGTACTTC
-,TRBJ2-7,TRBV6-5,-,CASSYQAGLSEQYF,TGTGCCAGCAGTTACCAGGCCGGGCTGAGCGAGCAGTACTTC
many,TRBJ2-7,TRBV6-5,TRBD2,CASSYGGSGYEQYF,TGTGCCAGCAGTTACGGCGGGAGTGGGTACGAGCAGTACTTC
-,TRBJ2-3,TRBV5-6,TRBD2,CASSLVVAGDADTQYF,TGTGCCAGCAGCTTGGTTGTAGCGGGAGATGCAGATACGCAGTATTTT
-,TRBJ2-6,TRBV6-5,-,CASSLSRTGANVLTF,TGTGCCAGCAGCCTTTCCCGAACCGGGGCCAACGTCCTGACTTTC
-,TRBJ2-5,TRBV5-6,-,CASSLAGYIGSTQETQYF,TGTGCCAGCAGCTTGGCCGGTTATATAGGGTCGACCCAAGAGACCCAGTACTTC
-,TRBJ2-3,TRBV4-1,-,CASSVAPEADTQYF,TGCGCCAGCAGCGTTGCCCCGGAGGCAGATACGCAGTATTTT
-,TRBJ2-7,TRBV21-1,-,CAFLGLAASYEQYF,TGTGCCTTCCTAGGACTAGCGGCCTCCTACGAGCAGTACTTC
-,TRBJ1-2,TRBV5-4,-,CASSLRGRGGYTF,TGTGCCAGCAGCTTGAGAGGGCGGGGTGGCTACACCTTC
once,TRBJ2-7,TRBV6-6,TRBD2,CASSSGTSGEGEQYF,TGTGCCAGCAGTTCAGGGACTAGCGGGGAGGGTGAGCAGTACTTC